The rows below give T cell receptor beta chains drawn from one sample of a study of OX40 agonist ivuxolimab in advanced cancers. TCRdb's copy holds only in-frame clones and misses some; the assay was immunoSEQ multiplex PCR. The sample lists some 80,000 clones, around 86% occurring once. The sequences come from CD4+ or CD8+ T cells sorted from blood, collected in a trial of the OX40 agonist ivuxolimab. The receptors stem from an adult with an advanced solid tumor such as melanoma, head and neck, liver or kidney cancer. Both conserved end residues are part of each CDR3. D genes are given only for firm matches. Size tells how often a clone was seen (once, few, many) or the class of an expanded clone, and some rows leave it out.

>TRBJ2-2|14|TRBV6-1|TRBD1|once
CAGAGTVNTGELFF
TGTGCCGGGGCCGGGACAGTAAACACCGGGGAGCTGTTTTTT
>TRBJ2-2|19|TRBV9|TRBD2|.
CASSPRTSGGLPGTGELFF
TGTGCCAGCAGTCCGAGGACTAGCGGGGGCCTACCGGGCACCGGGGAGCTGTTTTTT
>TRBJ2-7|14|TRBV7-6|.|.
CASSLIRSSYEQYF
TGTGCCAGCAGCTTAATCCGGAGCTCCTACGAGCAGTACTTC
>TRBJ2-5|11|TRBV6-6|.|.
CASTQQETQYF
TGTGCCAGCACCCAGCAAGAGACCCAGTACTTC
>TRBJ1-2|13|TRBV7-9|.|.
CASSFDSGGATIF
TGTGCCAGCAGCTTTGATTCGGGTGGGGCCACAATCTTC
>TRBJ2-6|18|TRBV18|TRBD1|.
CASSPDGQTGAWANVLTF
TGTGCCAGCTCACCAGACGGTCAAACAGGGGCCTGGGCCAACGTCCTGACTTTC
>TRBJ2-7|16|TRBV5-4|TRBD1|.
CASSRPGQGGSYEQYF
TGTGCCAGCAGCAGACCGGGACAGGGTGGGTCCTACGAGCAGTACTTC
>TRBJ2-7|13|TRBV11-1|.|.
CANSFPQSYEQYF
TGTGCCAACAGCTTCCCACAGTCCTACGAGCAGTACTTC
>TRBJ2-5|13|TRBV7-6|TRBD1|once
CASGQGVLKTQYF
TGTGCCAGCGGCCAGGGGGTCCTCAAGACCCAGTACTTC
>TRBJ2-7|13|TRBV15|.|.
CATSRQGTYEQYF
TGTGCCACCAGCAGGCAGGGGACCTACGAGCAGTACTTC
>TRBJ1-2|17|TRBV9|.|.
CASSVGGLDGANYGYTF
TGTGCCAGCAGCGTAGGTGGATTGGACGGTGCTAACTATGGCTACACCTTC
>TRBJ1-1|14|TRBV6-5|.|few
CASSYSGGNTEAFF
TGTGCCAGCAGTTACTCGGGGGGGAACACTGAAGCTTTCTTT
>TRBJ2-1|13|TRBV30|.|.
CAWSVGSNNEQFF
TGTGCCTGGAGTGTGGGTTCGAACAATGAGCAGTTCTTC
>TRBJ2-3|17|TRBV13|TRBD2|.
CASSLMLRTRPTDTQYF
TGTGCCAGCAGCTTAATGTTACGGACTAGACCCACAGATACGCAGTATTTT
>TRBJ2-5|15|TRBV10-3|TRBD1|.
CAISDPGQGTETQYF
TGTGCCATCAGTGACCCCGGACAGGGGACGGAGACCCAGTACTTC
>TRBJ2-7|13|TRBV18|.|.
CASSPRTAYEQYF
TGTGCCAGCTCACCTCGGACAGCCTACGAGCAGTACTTC
>TRBJ2-2|14|TRBV6-1|TRBD1|.
CASSESGGARELFF
TGTGCCAGCAGTGAATCAGGGGGAGCCCGGGAGCTGTTTTTT
>TRBJ1-1|13|TRBV11-1|.|few
CASSVVLMTEAFF
TGTGCCAGCAGCGTCGTTTTGATGACTGAAGCTTTCTTT
>TRBJ2-7|14|TRBV6-6|TRBD1|.
CASSRQGGGYEQYF
TGTGCCAGCAGTCGACAGGGTGGTGGCTACGAGCAGTACTTC
>TRBJ2-1|13|TRBV14|.|.
CASSQAGTRIEFF
TGTGCCAGCAGCCAAGCAGGGACCCGTATCGAGTTCTTC
>TRBJ1-3|18|TRBV2|TRBD1|.
CASSDRDRGPVRGNTIYF
TGTGCCAGCAGTGACAGGGACAGGGGTCCAGTTCGGGGAAACACCATATATTTT
>TRBJ1-1|16|TRBV19|.|.
CASSIESRTLNTEAFF
TGTGCCAGTAGTATAGAAAGCAGGACGCTCAACACTGAAGCTTTCTTT
>TRBJ1-3|15|TRBV18|.|.
CASSPGRTSGNTIYF
TGTGCCAGCTCCCCTGGACGGACCTCTGGAAACACCATATATTTT
>TRBJ1-3|15|TRBV19|TRBD1|once
CASRDRDPPGNTIYF
TGTGCCAGCCGGGACAGAGATCCCCCTGGAAACACCATATATTTT
>TRBJ1-3|13|TRBV30|.|.
CASRGDSGNTIYF
TGTGCCTCAAGGGGAGACTCTGGAAACACCATATATTTT
>TRBJ2-2|16|TRBV19|TRBD2|once
CASRDQRGVYTGELFF
TGTGCCAGTAGGGACCAGCGGGGTGTTTACACCGGGGAGCTGTTTTTT
>TRBJ2-7|14|TRBV11-2|.|.
CASSASPLTYEQYF
TGTGCCAGCAGCGCAAGCCCGCTAACCTACGAGCAGTACTTC
>TRBJ1-1|11|TRBV14|.|.
CASSLGSVAFF
TGTGCCAGCAGCCTGGGGAGTGTAGCTTTCTTT
>TRBJ2-5|12|TRBV25-1|.|.
CASSTSQETQYF
TGTGCCAGCAGTACCAGTCAAGAGACCCAGTACTTC
>TRBJ1-6|14|TRBV5-1|.|.
CASSYDGEGQPLHF
TGCGCCAGCAGCTACGACGGGGAAGGCCAACCCCTCCACTTT
>TRBJ1-2|15|TRBV19|.|.
CASSIAPGSNYGYTF
TGTGCCAGTAGTATAGCCCCAGGATCGAACTATGGCTACACCTTC